The present entry profiles one T cell receptor (beta chain) with its context. The target antigen is unknown. This CDR3 comprises 14 residues. Germline V gene lookup returns CDR1 SGHRS and CDR2 YFSETQ. TCRdb reprocessed the 5' RACE reads, with one entry per CDR3 protein and no DNA. Seen in this sample are approximately 390,000 distinct CDR3 sequences; the ten most common clones hold 2% to 3%. The entry originates in a study of monozygotic twins with inflammatory bowel disease. Overall study findings and caveats: Neither one strong signal nor one clonotype associated with IBD was supported. With inverse Simpson as the measure, TCRbeta diversity was lower in IBD patients than in healthy co-twins.

A roughly 2.5 ml blood sample was drawn per donor. This rearrangement joins TRBV5-1 to TRBJ1-1. The specimen was blood. This sequence was found in a human donor with ulcerative colitis or Crohn's disease, or a healthy co-twin of an affected twin (not recorded which). The CDR3 sequence is CASSLDRLHTEAFF.